The source of this T cell receptor beta chain is a study of blood T cell repertoires in COVID-19. Study summary: Donors in the United States, Italy and Spain gave samples during acute or convalescent COVID-19. The cDNA or gDNA used as material had been derived from T cells, B-cell-depleted T cells, or PBMCs.

How the authors handled the data: The assay estimated nucleated cells by amplifying reference gene primers. This table comes from immunoSEQ multiplex PCR, and its TCRdb copy is limited to in-frame clones, with some not included. The V and J calls and clone size come from that table; D and trimming were worked out from the DNA. Among roughly 70,000 clones listed, 90% were seen once. Germline CDR1 is SGDLS and CDR2 is YYNGEE. This CDR3 is 14 amino acids long. V lost 0 bases and J 2 bases, leaving 8 bases between the germline ends. Material: peripheral blood. This receptor was identified in a man aged 50 to 60 with acute or convalescent COVID-19. The J gene is TRBJ1-2, the V gene TRBV9; D is ambiguous. CDR3 region: CASSVGVANYGYTF. The DNA for the CDR3 is TGTGCCAGCAGCGTAGGTGTAGCGAACTATGGCTACACCTTC.